This TCR beta chain was obtained from a study of blood T cell repertoires in COVID-19. Study-wide context: Acute and convalescent COVID-19 samples came from the United States, Italy and Spain.

As handled by the study authors: Estimates of nucleated cell counts were drawn from the amplification of reference gene primers. Some clones are missing from TCRdb's copy, which holds only in-frame ones; the method was immunoSEQ multiplex PCR. The V and J calls and the clone size are those of that table, but D and trimming were determined from the DNA. The sample gives hundreds of thousands of clones, more than 75% of which show up once; around a tenth is in the top ten. Seattle patients were enrolled while actively infected and followed longitudinally. Looked up from germline, CDR1 is LNHNV and CDR2 is YYDKDF (reference sequence). The CDR3 sequence is 17 residues long. V lost 0 bases and J lost 1; bases outside the gene matches: 9.

This clonotype was sampled from a man over 45 with COVID-19, enrolled during active disease. Input material: peripheral blood. J is TRBJ2-7 and V is TRBV15; 7 bases are a match to TRBD1. The CDR3 reads CATSRDRGTVYSYEQYF. The CDR3 DNA reads TGTGCCACCAGCAGAGACAGAGGGACAGTCTATTCCTACGAGCAGTACTTC. Combining the CDR3 with reference TRBV15 and TRBJ2-7 gives the whole variable domain DAMVIQNPRYQVTQFGKPVTLSCSQTLNHNVMYWYQQKSSQAPKLLFHYYDKDFNNEADTPDNFQSRRPNTSFCFLDIRSPGLGDTAMYLCATSRDRGTVYSYEQYFGPGTRLTVT.